This T cell receptor (beta chain) comes out of a study of CD8 T cells in ankylosing spondylitis. Using quantitative 5'-RACE with molecular barcodes, the authors made TCR beta libraries. Via MiXCR, TCRdb re-called the 5' RACE reads, giving one row per CDR3 protein. The sample yields 250,000 or so distinct CDR3 sequences, about 18% seen once. Findings and caveats of the study: Earlier studies detected some motif variants in reactive arthritis synovial fluid and blood. Made up of eight highly homologous variants, a TCR beta motif appeared characteristic of ankylosing spondylitis blood. The authors reported significant enrichment of disease-linked clones in matched ankylosing spondylitis synovial fluid.

The sample holds a few counts of this clonotype. Its antigen remains unidentified. This TCR came from a male donor with ankylosing spondylitis or in good health (not recorded which). Sequencing used blood, either unsorted or a sorted T cell fraction (not recorded which).

CDR3 sequence (DNA): TGTGCCAGCAGTGGACTCCGGGACAATTATAATTCACCCCTCCACTTT. Its translation is CASSGLRDNYNSPLHF. The rearrangement uses TRBV6-1 and TRBJ1-6, with D possibly being TRBD1 (6 bases). The CDR3 spans 16 residues. Trimming pared 4 bases from V and 4 bases from J, leaving 14 bases between. The V gene's germline CDR1 is MNHNS and CDR2 SASEGT.